Listed below are T cell receptor beta chains from one sample, sequenced in a study of blood T cell repertoires in COVID-19. Some clones are missing from TCRdb's copy, which holds only in-frame ones; the method was immunoSEQ multiplex PCR. The sample records 380,000 or so clones, around 87% being singletons. The sample comprised PBMCs or T cells enriched from blood (not recorded which). These receptor sequences come from a woman aged 25 to 39 with acute COVID-19. CDR3s include the opening cysteine and the closing phenylalanine or tryptophan. D genes are given only for firm matches. Size is omitted from some rows. Given values are once, few, many or a class for expanded clones.

V gene	J gene	clone size	D gene	CDR3 DNA	CDR3 protein
TRBV5-1	TRBJ1-5	NA	NA	TGCGCCAGCAGCTTGGGGGTTCCAGGCCAGCCCCAGCATTTT	CASSLGVPGQPQHF
TRBV19	TRBJ2-2	once	TRBD2	TGTGCCAGTAGGATCCGACTAGCGGGGGGTTCGAACACCGGGGAGCTGTTTTTT	CASRIRLAGGSNTGELFF
TRBV5-6	TRBJ2-7	NA	NA	TGTGCCAGCAGCTTTTTCGGGGACTACGAGCAGTACTTC	CASSFFGDYEQYF
TRBV2	TRBJ2-1	NA	NA	TGTGCCAGCACCGGGAATGAGCAGTTCTTC	CASTGNEQFF
TRBV6-2/TRBV6-3	TRBJ1-2	NA	NA	TGTGCCAGCAGTTACGAGCGGCTGACCTTCTATGGCTACACCTTC	CASSYERLTFYGYTF
TRBV6-4	TRBJ1-1	NA	NA	TGTGCCAGCAGTGCGACTACAGGGATATCTGAAGCTTTCTTT	CASSATTGISEAFF
TRBV12-3/TRBV12-4	TRBJ1-1	few	NA	TGTGCCAGCAGTTTCAACCTAAACACTGAAGCTTTCTTT	CASSFNLNTEAFF
TRBV6-5	TRBJ1-2	NA	TRBD1	TGTGCCAGCAAGAGGGACAGTAACTATGGCTACACCTTC	CASKRDSNYGYTF
TRBV29-1	TRBJ2-5	NA	NA	TGCAGCGTTGTATCGCATGTGGCGGGGGAGACCCAGTACTTC	CSVVSHVAGETQYF
TRBV20-1	TRBJ1-4	NA	TRBD1	TGCAGTGCTAGTGGATTGGACAGGGGGCGTGAAAAACTGTTTTTT	CSASGLDRGREKLFF
TRBV19	TRBJ2-7	NA	TRBD1	TGTGCCAGTAGTAGGCCGGGACAGGGGATTTACGAGCAGTACTTC	CASSRPGQGIYEQYF
TRBV7-9	TRBJ2-7	NA	NA	TGTGCCAGCAGCGTGGGACTTACAAGCTCCTACGAGCAGTACTTC	CASSVGLTSSYEQYF
TRBV9	TRBJ1-1	NA	TRBD1	TGTGCCAGCAGCGGACAGACAGGGGGCGTCACTGAAGCTTTCTTT	CASSGQTGGVTEAFF
TRBV2	TRBJ1-4	NA	TRBD1	TGTGCCACGAGAGATGGGACAGGATATGAAAAACTGTTTTTT	CATRDGTGYEKLFF